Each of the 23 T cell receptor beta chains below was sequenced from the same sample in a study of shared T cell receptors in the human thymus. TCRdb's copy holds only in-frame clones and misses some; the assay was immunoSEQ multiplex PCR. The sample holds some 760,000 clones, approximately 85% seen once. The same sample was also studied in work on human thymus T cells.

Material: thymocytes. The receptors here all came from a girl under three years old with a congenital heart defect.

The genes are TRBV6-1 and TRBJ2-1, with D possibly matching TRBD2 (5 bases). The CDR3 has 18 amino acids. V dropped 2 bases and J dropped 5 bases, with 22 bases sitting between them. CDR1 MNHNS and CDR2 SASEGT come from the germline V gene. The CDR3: CASSERRQLGAPDNEQFF. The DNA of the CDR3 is TGTGCCAGCAGTGAACGACGCCAACTAGGTGCCCCCGACAATGAGCAGTTCTTC.

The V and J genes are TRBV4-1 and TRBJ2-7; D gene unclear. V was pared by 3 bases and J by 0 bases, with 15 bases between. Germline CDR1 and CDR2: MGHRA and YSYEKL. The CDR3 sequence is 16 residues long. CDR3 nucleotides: TGCGCCAGCAGCCAGTCCTACATCAGGTTCTCCTACGAGCAGTACTTC. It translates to CASSQSYIRFSYEQYF.

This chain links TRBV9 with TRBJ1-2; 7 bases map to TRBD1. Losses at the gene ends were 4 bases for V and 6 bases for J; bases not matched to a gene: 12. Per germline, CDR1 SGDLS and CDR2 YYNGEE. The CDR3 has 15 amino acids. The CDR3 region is CASSPISQGENGYTF. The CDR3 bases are TGTGCCAGCAGCCCTATCAGTCAGGGGGAGAATGGCTACACCTTC.

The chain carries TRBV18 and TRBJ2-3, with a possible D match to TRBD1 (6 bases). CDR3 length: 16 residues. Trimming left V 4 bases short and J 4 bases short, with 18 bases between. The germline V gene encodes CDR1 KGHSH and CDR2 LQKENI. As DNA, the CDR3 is TGTGCCAGCTCACAACGACAGAGCAGGGGCGCAGATACGCAGTATTTT. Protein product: CASSQRQSRGADTQYF.

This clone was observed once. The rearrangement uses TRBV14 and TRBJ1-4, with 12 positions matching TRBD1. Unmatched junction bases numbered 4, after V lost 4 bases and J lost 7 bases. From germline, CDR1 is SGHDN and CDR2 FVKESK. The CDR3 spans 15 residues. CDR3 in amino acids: CASSLGTGGGEKLFF. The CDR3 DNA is TGTGCCAGCAGCCTTGGGACAGGGGGCGGTGAAAAACTGTTTTTT.

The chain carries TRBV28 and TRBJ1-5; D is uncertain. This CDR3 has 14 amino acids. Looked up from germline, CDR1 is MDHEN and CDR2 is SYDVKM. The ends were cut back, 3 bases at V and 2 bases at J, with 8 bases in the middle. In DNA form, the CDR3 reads TGTGCCAGCAGTTTTGAGGTCCGCAATCAGCCCCAGCATTTT. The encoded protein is CASSFEVRNQPQHF.

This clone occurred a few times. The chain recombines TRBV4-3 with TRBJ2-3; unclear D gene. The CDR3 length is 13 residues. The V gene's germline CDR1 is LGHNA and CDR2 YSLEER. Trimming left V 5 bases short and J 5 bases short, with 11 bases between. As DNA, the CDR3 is TGCGCCAGCAGCTGTACCAGAGGAGATACGCAGTATTTT. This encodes CASSCTRGDTQYF.

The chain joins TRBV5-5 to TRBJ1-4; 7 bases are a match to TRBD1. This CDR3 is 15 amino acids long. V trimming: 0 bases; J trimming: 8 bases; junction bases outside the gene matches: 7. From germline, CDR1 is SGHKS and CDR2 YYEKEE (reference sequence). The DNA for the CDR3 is TGTGCCAGCAGCTTGGCCCAGGGGGAGTGGGAAAAACTGTTTTTT. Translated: CASSLAQGEWEKLFF. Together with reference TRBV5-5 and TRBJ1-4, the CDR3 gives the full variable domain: DAGVTQSPTHLIKTRGQQVTLRCSPISGHKSVSWYQQVLGQGPQFIFQYYEKEERGRGNFPDRFSARQFPNYSSELNVNALLLGDSALYLCASSLAQGEWEKLFFGSGTQLSVL.

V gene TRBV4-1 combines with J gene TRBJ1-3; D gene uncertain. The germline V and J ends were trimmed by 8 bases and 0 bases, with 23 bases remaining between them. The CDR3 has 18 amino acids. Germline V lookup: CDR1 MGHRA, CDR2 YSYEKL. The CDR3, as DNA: TGCGCCAGCTGCAATCATCCCCCTCGGTGTTTCTCTGGAAACACCATATATTTT. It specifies CASCNHPPRCFSGNTIYF.

The CDR3 coding sequence is TGTGCCAGCAGCTTAATACCAGGGCTAAGACAGCCCCAGCATTTT. Translating gives CASSLIPGLRQPQHF. The chain recombines TRBV7-8 with TRBJ1-5; TRBD1 is a possible D gene (5 bases). In germline, CDR1 is SGHVS, CDR2 FQNEAQ. V lost 2 bases and J 7 bases, leaving 15 bases between the germline ends. This CDR3 comprises 15 residues.

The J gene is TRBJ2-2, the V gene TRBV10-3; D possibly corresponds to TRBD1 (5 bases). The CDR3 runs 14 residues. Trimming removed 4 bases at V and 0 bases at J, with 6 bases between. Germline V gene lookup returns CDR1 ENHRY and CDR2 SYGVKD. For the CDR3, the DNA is TGTGCCATCAGTGGCAGGGCGAACACCGGGGAGCTGTTTTTT. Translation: CAISGRANTGELFF.

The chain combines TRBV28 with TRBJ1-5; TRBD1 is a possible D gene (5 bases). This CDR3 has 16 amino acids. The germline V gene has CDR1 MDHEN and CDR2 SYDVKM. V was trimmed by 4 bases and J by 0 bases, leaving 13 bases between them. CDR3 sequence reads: CASSYGGSHSNQPQHF. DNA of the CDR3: TGTGCCAGCAGTTACGGGGGATCTCATAGCAATCAGCCCCAGCATTTT. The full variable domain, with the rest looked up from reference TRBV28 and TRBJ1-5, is DVKVTQSSRYLVKRTGEKVFLECVQDMDHENMFWYRQDPGLGLRLIYFSYDVKMKEKGDIPEGYSVSREKKERFSLILESASTNQTSMYLCASSYGGSHSNQPQHFGDGTRLSIL.

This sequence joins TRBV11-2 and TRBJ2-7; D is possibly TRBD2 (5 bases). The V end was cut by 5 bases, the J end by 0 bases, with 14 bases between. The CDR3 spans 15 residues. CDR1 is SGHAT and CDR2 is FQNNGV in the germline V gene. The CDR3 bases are TGTGCCAGCAGCCTCCTCTCGGGGTTCTCCTACGAGCAGTACTTC. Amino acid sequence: CASSLLSGFSYEQYF.

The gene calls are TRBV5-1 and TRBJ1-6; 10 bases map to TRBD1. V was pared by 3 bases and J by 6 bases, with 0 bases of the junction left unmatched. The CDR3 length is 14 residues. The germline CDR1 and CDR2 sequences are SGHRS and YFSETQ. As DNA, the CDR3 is TGCGCCAGCAGCTGGGACAGGGGTAATTCACCCCTCCACTTT. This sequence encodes CASSWDRGNSPLHF.

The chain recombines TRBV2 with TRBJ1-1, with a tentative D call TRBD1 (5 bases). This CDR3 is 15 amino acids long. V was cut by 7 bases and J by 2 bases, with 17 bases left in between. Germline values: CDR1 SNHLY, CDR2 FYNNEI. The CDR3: CASKEKVWGNTEAFF. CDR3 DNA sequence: TGTGCCAGCAAGGAGAAGGTTTGGGGCAACACTGAAGCTTTCTTT.

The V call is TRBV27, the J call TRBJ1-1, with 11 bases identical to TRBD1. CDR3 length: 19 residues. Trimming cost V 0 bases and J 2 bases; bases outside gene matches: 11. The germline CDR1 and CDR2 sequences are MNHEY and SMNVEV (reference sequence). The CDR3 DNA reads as TGTGCCAGCAGTTTATCGATGGTAGGGGACAGGGGGGAAAACACTGAAGCTTTCTTT. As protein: CASSLSMVGDRGENTEAFF.

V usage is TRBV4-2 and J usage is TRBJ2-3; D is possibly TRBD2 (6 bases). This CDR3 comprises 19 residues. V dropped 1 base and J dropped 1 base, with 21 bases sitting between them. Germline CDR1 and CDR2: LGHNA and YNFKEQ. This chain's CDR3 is CASSQALAIWGDGTDTQYF. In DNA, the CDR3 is TGTGCCAGCAGCCAAGCGTTGGCTATATGGGGGGACGGCACAGATACGCAGTATTTT.

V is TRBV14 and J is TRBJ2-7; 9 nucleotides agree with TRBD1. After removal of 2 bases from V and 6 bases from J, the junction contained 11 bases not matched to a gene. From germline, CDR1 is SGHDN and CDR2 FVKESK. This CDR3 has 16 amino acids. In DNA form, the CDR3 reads TGTGCCAGCAGCCAATACCCGGGACAGGGATCGGGCGAGCAGTACTTC. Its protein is CASSQYPGQGSGEQYF.

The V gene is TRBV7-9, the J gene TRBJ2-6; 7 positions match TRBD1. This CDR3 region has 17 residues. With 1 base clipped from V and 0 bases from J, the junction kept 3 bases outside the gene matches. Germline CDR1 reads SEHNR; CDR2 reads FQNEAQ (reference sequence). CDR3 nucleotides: TGTGCCAGCAGCTTAGAGGGGGACAGCTCTGGGGCCAACGTCCTGACTTTC. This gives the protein CASSLEGDSSGANVLTF.

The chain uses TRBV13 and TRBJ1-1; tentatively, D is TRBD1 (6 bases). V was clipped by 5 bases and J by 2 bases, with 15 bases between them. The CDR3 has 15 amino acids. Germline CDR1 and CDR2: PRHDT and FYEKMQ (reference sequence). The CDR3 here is CASSPKGHSNTEAFF. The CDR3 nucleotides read TGTGCCAGCAGCCCAAAGGGACATAGTAACACTGAAGCTTTCTTT.

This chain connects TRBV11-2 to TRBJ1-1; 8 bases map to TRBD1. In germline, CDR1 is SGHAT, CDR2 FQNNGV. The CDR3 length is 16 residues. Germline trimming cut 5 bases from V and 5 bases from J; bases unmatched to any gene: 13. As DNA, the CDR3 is TGTGCCAGCAGCCCGTTCCCCCGACAGGGGTGGACTGAAGCTTTCTTT. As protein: CASSPFPRQGWTEAFF.

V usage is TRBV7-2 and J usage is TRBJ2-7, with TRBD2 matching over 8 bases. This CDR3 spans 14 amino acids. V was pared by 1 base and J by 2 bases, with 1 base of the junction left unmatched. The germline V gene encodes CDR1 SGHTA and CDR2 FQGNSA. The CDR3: CASSLERGPYEQYF. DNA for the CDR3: TGTGCCAGCAGCTTAGAGCGGGGGCCCTACGAGCAGTACTTC.

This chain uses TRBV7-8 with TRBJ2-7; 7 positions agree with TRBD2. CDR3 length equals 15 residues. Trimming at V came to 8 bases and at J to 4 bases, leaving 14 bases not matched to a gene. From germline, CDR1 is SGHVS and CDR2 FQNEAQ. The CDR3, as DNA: TGTGCCAGCGGGCTCCTATTCGTGGGGGGGTACGAGCAGTACTTC. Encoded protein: CASGLLFVGGYEQYF.